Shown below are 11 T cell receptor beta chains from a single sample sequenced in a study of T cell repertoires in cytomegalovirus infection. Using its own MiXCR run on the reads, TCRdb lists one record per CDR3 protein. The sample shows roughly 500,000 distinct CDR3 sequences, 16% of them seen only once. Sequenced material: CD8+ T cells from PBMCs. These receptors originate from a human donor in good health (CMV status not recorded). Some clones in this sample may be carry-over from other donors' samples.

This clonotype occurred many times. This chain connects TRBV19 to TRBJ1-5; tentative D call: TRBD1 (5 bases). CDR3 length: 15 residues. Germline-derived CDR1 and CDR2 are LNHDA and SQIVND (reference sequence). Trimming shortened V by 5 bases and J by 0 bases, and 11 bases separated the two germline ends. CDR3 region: CASSGGFRSNQPQHF. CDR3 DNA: TGTGCCAGTAGTGGGGGTTTTCGTAGCAATCAGCCCCAGCATTTT.

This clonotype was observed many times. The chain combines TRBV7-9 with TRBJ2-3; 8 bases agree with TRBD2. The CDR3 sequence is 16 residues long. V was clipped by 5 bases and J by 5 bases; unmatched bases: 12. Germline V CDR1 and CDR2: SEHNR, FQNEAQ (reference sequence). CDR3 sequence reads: CASSPPIEAGGDTQYF. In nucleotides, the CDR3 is TGTGCCAGCAGCCCCCCAATCGAGGCGGGGGGAGATACGCAGTATTTT. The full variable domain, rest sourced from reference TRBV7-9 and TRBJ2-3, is DTGVSQNPRHKITKRGQNVTFRCDPISEHNRLYWYRQTLGQGPEFLTYFQNEAQLEKSRLLSDRFSAERPKGSFSTLEIQRTEQGDSAMYLCASSPPIEAGGDTQYFGPGTRLTVL.

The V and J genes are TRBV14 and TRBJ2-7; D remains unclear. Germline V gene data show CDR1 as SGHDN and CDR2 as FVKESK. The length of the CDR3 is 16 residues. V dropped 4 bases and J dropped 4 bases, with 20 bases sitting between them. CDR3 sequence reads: CASSPELGSRPYEQYF. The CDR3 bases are TGTGCCAGCAGCCCGGAGCTTGGTAGTCGGCCGTACGAGCAGTACTTC.

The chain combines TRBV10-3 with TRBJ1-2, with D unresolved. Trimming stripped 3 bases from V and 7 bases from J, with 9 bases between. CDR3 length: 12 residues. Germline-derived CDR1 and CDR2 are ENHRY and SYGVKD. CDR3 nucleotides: TGTGCCATCAGTGATGGAGGGTCTGGCTACACCTTC. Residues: CAISDGGSGYTF.

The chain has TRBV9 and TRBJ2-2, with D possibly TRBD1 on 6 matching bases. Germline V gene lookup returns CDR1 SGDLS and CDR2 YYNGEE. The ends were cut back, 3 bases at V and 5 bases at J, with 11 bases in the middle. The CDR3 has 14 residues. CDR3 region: CASSAGDSTGELFF. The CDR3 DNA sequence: TGTGCCAGCAGCGCAGGGGATTCAACCGGGGAGCTGTTTTTT.

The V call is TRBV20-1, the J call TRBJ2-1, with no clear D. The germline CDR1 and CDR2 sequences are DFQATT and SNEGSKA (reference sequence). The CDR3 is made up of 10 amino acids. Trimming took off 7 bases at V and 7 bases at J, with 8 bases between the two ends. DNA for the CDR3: TGCAGTGTTCTGGGGAATGAGCAGTTCTTC. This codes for CSVLGNEQFF.

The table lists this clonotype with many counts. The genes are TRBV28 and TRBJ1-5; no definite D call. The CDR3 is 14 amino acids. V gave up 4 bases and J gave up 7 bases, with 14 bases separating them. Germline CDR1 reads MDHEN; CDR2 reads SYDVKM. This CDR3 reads CASSSSDQRQPQHF. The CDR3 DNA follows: TGTGCCAGCAGTTCCTCGGACCAGAGGCAGCCCCAGCATTTT.

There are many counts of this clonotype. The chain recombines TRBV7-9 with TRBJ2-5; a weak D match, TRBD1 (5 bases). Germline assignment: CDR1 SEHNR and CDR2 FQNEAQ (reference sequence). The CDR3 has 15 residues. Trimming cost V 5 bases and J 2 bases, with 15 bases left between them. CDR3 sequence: CASSGRQGWQETQYF. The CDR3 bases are TGTGCCAGCAGCGGGCGGCAGGGTTGGCAAGAGACCCAGTACTTC.

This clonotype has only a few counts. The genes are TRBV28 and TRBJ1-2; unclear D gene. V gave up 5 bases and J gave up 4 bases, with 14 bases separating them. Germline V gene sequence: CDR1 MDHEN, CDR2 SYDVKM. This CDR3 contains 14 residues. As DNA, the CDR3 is TGTGCCAGCAGTCCCCCGGGAAGGCTCTATGGCTACACCTTC. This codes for CASSPPGRLYGYTF.

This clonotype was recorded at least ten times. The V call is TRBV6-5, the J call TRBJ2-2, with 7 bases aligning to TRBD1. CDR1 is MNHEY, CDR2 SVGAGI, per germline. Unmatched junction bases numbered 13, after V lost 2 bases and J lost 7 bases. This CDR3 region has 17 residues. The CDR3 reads CASSYGTDRESGGELFF. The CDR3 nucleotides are TGTGCCAGCAGTTACGGGACCGACAGGGAATCCGGCGGGGAGCTGTTTTTT.

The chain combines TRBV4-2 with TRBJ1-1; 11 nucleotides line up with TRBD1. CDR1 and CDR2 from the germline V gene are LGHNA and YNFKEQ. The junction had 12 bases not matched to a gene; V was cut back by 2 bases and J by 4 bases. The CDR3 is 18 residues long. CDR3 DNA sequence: TGTGCCAGCAGCCAATCGATCTATCCCGGGACAGGGGGCACTGAAGCTTTCTTT. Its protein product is CASSQSIYPGTGGTEAFF.